The 6 T cell receptor beta chains reported below all come from one sample, sequenced in a study of human T cells and chemical hapten exposure. TCRdb recomputed calls from the RACE reads with MiXCR, one row per CDR3 protein. The sample carries about 57,000 distinct CDR3 sequences, approximately 8.6% recorded once. Time point denoted: patch test 1, 2 weeks after DPC sensitization. As to treatment: therapeutic diphenylcyclopropenone sensitization with weekly scalp DPC. Sequenced here: whole blood, sampled in connection with sensitization to the hapten diphenylcyclopropenone (DPC). The source of these receptors is a woman between 40 and 50 years old with alopecia areata. Some clones in this sample may be carry-over from other donors' samples.

V and J are TRBV20-1 and TRBJ2-7; 8 nucleotides match TRBD2. The ends lost 2 bases at V and 1 base at J; junction bases unmatched: 7. The length of the CDR3 is 15 residues. CDR1 is DFQATT, CDR2 SNEGSKA, per germline (reference sequence). CDR3: CSARSLTSESYEQYF. CDR3 sequence (DNA): TGCAGTGCTAGATCCCTGACTAGCGAGTCCTACGAGCAGTACTTC.

The chain is built from TRBV7-9 and TRBJ2-2; 10 bases line up with TRBD2. Trimming cost V 4 bases and J 3 bases; bases outside gene matches: 8. This CDR3 region has 17 residues. Germline lookup yields CDR1 SEHNR and CDR2 FQNEAQ (reference sequence). CDR3 nucleotides: TGTGCCAGCAGCTCCCATCGGACTAGCGGATACACCGGGGAGCTGTTTTTT. The encoded protein is CASSSHRTSGYTGELFF.

The CDR3 DNA follows: TGTGCCAGCAGTTTAGACGGACTAGTGGTCTCCTACGAGCAGTACTTC. This translates into CASSLDGLVVSYEQYF. The gene calls are TRBV6-2 or TRBV6-3 and TRBJ2-7; 7 bases fit TRBD2. This CDR3 is 16 amino acids long. Germline CDR1 is MNHEY and CDR2 is SVGEGT. Trimming at V came to 4 bases and at J to 0 bases, leaving 9 bases not matched to a gene.

The V call is TRBV29-1, the J call TRBJ2-2, with TRBD1 as a possible D gene (6 bases). CDR1 is SQVTM and CDR2 is ANQGSEA in the germline V gene. Trimming shortened V by 7 bases and J by 4 bases, and 16 bases separated the two germline ends. The CDR3 spans 14 residues. This CDR3 reads CSALLGAVTGELFF. CDR3 DNA sequence: TGCAGCGCCTTGTTGGGGGCGGTCACCGGGGAGCTGTTTTTT.

This clonotype was seen many times. The chain has TRBV20-1 and TRBJ1-1, with unresolved D. The V gene lost 3 bases and the J gene lost 3 bases, with 8 bases spanning the gap. The CDR3 contains 12 residues. CDR1 and CDR2 from the germline V gene are DFQATT and SNEGSKA (reference sequence). CDR3 region: CSASKADTEAFF. The DNA for the CDR3 is TGCAGTGCTAGTAAGGCCGACACTGAAGCTTTCTTT.

The gene calls are TRBV5-1 and TRBJ2-6; D remains ambiguous. This CDR3 is 16 amino acids long. Looked up from germline, CDR1 is SGHRS and CDR2 is YFSETQ. V lost 0 bases and J 0 bases, leaving 7 bases between the germline ends. This CDR3 is CASSLVVPSGANVLTF. The DNA for the CDR3 is TGCGCCAGCAGCTTGGTCGTACCCTCTGGGGCCAACGTCCTGACTTTC.